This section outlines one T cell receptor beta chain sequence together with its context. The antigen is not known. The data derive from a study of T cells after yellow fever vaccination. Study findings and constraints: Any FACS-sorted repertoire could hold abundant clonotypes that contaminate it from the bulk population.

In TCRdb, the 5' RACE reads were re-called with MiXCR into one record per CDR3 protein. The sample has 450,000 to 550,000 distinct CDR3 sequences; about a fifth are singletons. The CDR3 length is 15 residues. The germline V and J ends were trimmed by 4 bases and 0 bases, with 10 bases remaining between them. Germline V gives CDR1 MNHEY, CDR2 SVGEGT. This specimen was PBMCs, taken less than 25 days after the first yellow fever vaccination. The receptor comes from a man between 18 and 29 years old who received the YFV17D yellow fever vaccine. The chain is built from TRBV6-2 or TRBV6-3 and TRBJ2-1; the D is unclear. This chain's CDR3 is CASSSDFSSYNEQFF. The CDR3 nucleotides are TGTGCCAGCAGTTCCGACTTTAGCTCCTACAATGAGCAGTTCTTC.